These 2 T cell receptor beta chains were all obtained from the same sample, sequenced in a study of blood T cell repertoires in COVID-19. Assay used: immunoSEQ multiplex PCR; TCRdb lists only in-frame clones, some missing. This sample carries some 12,000 clones, around 90% of them seen once, and the ten largest clones take about 28%. The sequenced sample was peripheral blood. The receptors originated from a woman aged 70 to 79 with active COVID-19.

The V call is TRBV6-2 or TRBV6-3, the J call TRBJ1-4; D gene uncertain. CDR1 is MNHEY and CDR2 is SVGEGT in the germline V gene. V lost 6 bases and J lost 5, with 7 bases in between. This CDR3 contains 12 residues. Here the CDR3 DNA reads TGTGCCAGCAGCCAAGAGAATGAAAAACTGTTTTTT. Translation gives CASSQENEKLFF.

The chain employs TRBV19 and TRBJ2-2; 7 nucleotides line up with TRBD2. Germline V gene sequence: CDR1 LNHDA, CDR2 SQIVND (reference sequence). V was clipped by 7 bases and J by 0 bases; unmatched bases: 5. The CDR3 has 15 residues. The CDR3 region is CASTPTSSNTGELFF. For the CDR3, the DNA is TGTGCCAGTACCCCGACTAGCTCGAACACCGGGGAGCTGTTTTTT.